Presented here are 15 T cell receptor beta chains from one specimen sequenced in a study of a mutant IDH1 vaccine in newly diagnosed glioma. Repertoires were generated with immunoSEQ multiplex PCR, while TCRdb's copy carries only in-frame clones and drops some. The table records 75,000 to 95,000 clones, over 85% of them present only once. The antigens for these receptors are not known. The time point here: week 47, end of study. Each vaccine dose was 300 ug of mutant IDH1 20-mer peptide, with topical imiquimod. Sequences were derived from PBMCs, sampled from a glioma patient whose treatment included an IDH1 peptide vaccine. The source of these receptors is a woman in her fifties or sixties with glioma.

The chain joins TRBV21-1 to TRBJ2-7; the table's TRBD2 call for D was not verified on the DNA. TRBV21-1 corresponds to a pseudogene. The CDR3 runs to 16 residues. CDR3: CASSKSRTSGSYEQYF. The CDR3 DNA reads as TGTGCCAGCAGCAAATCGAGGACTAGCGGGAGTTACGAGCAGTACTTC.

This clone showed up just once. The chain joins TRBV2 to TRBJ2-5, with 11 bases fitting TRBD1. The length of the CDR3 is 14 residues. The ends lost 6 bases at V and 4 bases at J; junction bases unmatched: 4. The V gene's germline CDR1 is SNHLY and CDR2 FYNNEI. The DNA of the CDR3 is TGTGCCAGCAGAACCGGACAGGGGGCAGAGACCCAGTACTTC. Translated, it gives CASRTGQGAETQYF.

The chain combines TRBV30 with TRBJ1-3; D uncertain. V lost 3 bases to trimming and J lost 4 bases, with 19 bases between them. The CDR3 is 16 amino acids. Germline values: CDR1 GTSNPN, CDR2 SVGIG (reference sequence). CDR3: CAWRPQLIMRGNTIYF. CDR3 DNA: TGTGCCTGGAGGCCCCAACTGATAATGCGGGGAAACACCATATATTTT.

The chain joins TRBV7-2 to TRBJ1-6; D is perhaps TRBD1 (6 bases). There are 11 residues in the CDR3. Germline values: CDR1 SGHTA, CDR2 FQGNSA. The V gene lost 11 bases and the J gene lost 13 bases, with 15 bases spanning the gap. The CDR3: CAGDRSRPLHF. The CDR3 DNA reads as TGTGCCGGCGACAGGTCGCGCCCCCTCCACTTT.

J is TRBJ2-7 and V is TRBV19; weak D call: TRBD1 (6 bases). Per germline, CDR1 LNHDA and CDR2 SQIVND (reference sequence). Trimming took off 7 bases at V and 0 bases at J, with 19 bases between the two ends. CDR3 length: 16 residues. The CDR3 bases are TGTGCCAGTAAAAAGGGGGTAGCGACGAGCTCCTACGAGCAGTACTTC. This sequence encodes CASKKGVATSSYEQYF.

The chain recombines TRBV9 with TRBJ1-3; no definite D call. The germline V and J ends were trimmed by 0 bases and 3 bases, with 1 base remaining between them. Germline V gene data show CDR1 as SGDLS and CDR2 as YYNGEE. The length of the CDR3 is 12 residues. Here the CDR3 DNA reads TGTGCCAGCAGCGTAGTTGGAAACACCATATATTTT. Its protein product is CASSVVGNTIYF.

The chain employs TRBV2 and TRBJ2-5; D gene uncertain. CDR3 size: 14 residues. CDR1 is SNHLY and CDR2 is FYNNEI in the germline V gene. V shed 2 bases and J shed 4 bases, with 11 bases lying between them. CDR3 sequence reads: CASSESANRETQYF. The CDR3 region has the DNA TGTGCCAGCAGTGAATCGGCGAACAGAGAGACCCAGTACTTC.

This sequence joins TRBV11-2 and TRBJ2-7; 7 nucleotides agree with TRBD2. The CDR3 runs 17 residues. The germline CDR1 and CDR2 sequences are SGHAT and FQNNGV. V was pared by 3 bases and J by 0 bases, with 11 bases of the junction left unmatched. The CDR3 DNA follows: TGTGCCAGCAGCTTGGGCCACGGCGGGAGTAGCTCCTACGAGCAGTACTTC. Its translation: CASSLGHGGSSSYEQYF.

This chain links TRBV7-3 with TRBJ1-6; possibly TRBD1 for D (6 bases). The CDR3 covers 15 residues. V lost 5 bases and J lost 10, with 18 bases in between. Germline CDR1 SGHTA, CDR2 FQGTGA. The DNA for the CDR3 is TGTGCCAGCAGCCGAAAGGGGGACGGTGGGTCACCCCTCCACTTT. This codes for CASSRKGDGGSPLHF.

This clone was detected only a few times. The rearrangement links TRBV30 to TRBJ1-3; D not certain. The ends were cut back, 2 bases at V and 0 bases at J, with 2 bases in the middle. This CDR3 is 12 amino acids long. CDR1 GTSNPN and CDR2 SVGIG come from the germline V gene (reference sequence). CDR3 sequence: CAWSNSGNTIYF. DNA for the CDR3: TGTGCCTGGAGTAACTCTGGAAACACCATATATTTT.

The gene calls are TRBV28 and TRBJ2-3; no firm D call. The CDR3 loop spans 15 amino acids. Germline CDR1 reads MDHEN; CDR2 reads SYDVKM. Trimming shortened V by 8 bases and J by 2 bases, and 17 bases separated the two germline ends. CDR3 sequence: CASRKGVHDTDTQYF. For the CDR3, the DNA is TGTGCCAGCCGAAAAGGTGTTCACGACACAGATACGCAGTATTTT.

V and J are TRBV6-6 and TRBJ1-1, with D perhaps TRBD1 (5 bases). The CDR3 extends over 14 amino acids. With 6 bases removed from V and 6 bases from J, the gap between germline ends came to 17 bases. CDR1 MNHNY and CDR2 SVGAGI come from the germline V gene (reference sequence). The CDR3, as DNA: TGTGCCAGCAGCCCAGTGGGGGGAATAGCTGAAGCTTTCTTT. Encoded protein: CASSPVGGIAEAFF.

DNA for the CDR3: TGTGCCAGCAGTTGGGGACACCAAGAGACCCAGTACTTC. Its protein is CASSWGHQETQYF. V gene TRBV6-6 combines with J gene TRBJ2-5; possibly TRBD1 or TRBD2 for D (5 bases each). Deletions cut 4 bases from V and 0 bases from J, with 6 bases between. The CDR3 is 13 amino acids. The germline V gene has CDR1 MNHNY and CDR2 SVGAGI (reference sequence).

The chain recombines TRBV4-2 with TRBJ2-3, with 11 bases lining up with TRBD2. The CDR3 loop spans 15 amino acids. CDR1 is LGHNA and CDR2 is YNFKEQ in the germline V gene. The V segment lost 3 bases and the J segment 6 bases; nucleotides outside the gene matches: 5. As DNA, the CDR3 is TGTGCCAGCAGCCACTTAGCGGGAGGGCCCGATACGCAGTATTTT. Protein product: CASSHLAGGPDTQYF.

The chain recombines TRBV18 with TRBJ2-7; the match to TRBD2 covers 8 bases. CDR1 is KGHSH and CDR2 is LQKENI in the germline V gene. V shed 6 bases and J 2 bases; nucleotides not matched to a gene: 6. The CDR3 covers 14 residues. This chain's CDR3 is CASSEREGPYEQYF. CDR3 DNA sequence: TGTGCCAGCTCGGAACGGGAGGGCCCCTACGAGCAGTACTTC.